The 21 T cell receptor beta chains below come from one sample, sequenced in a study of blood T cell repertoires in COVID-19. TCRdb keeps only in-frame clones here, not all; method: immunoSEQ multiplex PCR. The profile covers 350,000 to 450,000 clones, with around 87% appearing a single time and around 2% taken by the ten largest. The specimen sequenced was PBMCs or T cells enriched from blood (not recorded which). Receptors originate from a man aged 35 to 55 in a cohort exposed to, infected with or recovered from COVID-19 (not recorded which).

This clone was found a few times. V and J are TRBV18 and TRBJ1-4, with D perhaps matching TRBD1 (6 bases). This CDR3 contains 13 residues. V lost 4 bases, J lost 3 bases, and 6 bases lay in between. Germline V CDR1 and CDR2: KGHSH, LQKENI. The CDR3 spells CASSRGPNEKLFF. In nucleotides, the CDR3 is TGTGCCAGCTCACGGGGGCCTAATGAAAAACTGTTTTTT.

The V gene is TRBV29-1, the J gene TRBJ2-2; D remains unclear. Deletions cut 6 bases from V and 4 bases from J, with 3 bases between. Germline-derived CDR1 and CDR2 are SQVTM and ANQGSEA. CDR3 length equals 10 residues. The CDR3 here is CSVSTGELFF. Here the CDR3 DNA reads TGCAGCGTGAGCACCGGGGAGCTGTTTTTT.

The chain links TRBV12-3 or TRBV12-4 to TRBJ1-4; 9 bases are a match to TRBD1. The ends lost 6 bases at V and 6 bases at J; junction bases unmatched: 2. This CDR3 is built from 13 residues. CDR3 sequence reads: CASRQGADEKLFF. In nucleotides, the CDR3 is TGTGCCAGCAGACAGGGGGCTGATGAAAAACTGTTTTTT.

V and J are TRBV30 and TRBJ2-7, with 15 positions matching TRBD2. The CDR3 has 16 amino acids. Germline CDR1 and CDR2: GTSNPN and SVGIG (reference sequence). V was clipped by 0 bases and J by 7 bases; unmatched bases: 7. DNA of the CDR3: TGTGCCTGGAGTGTTCGTCGGACTAGCGGGAGGGAAGAGCAGTACTTC. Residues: CAWSVRRTSGREEQYF.

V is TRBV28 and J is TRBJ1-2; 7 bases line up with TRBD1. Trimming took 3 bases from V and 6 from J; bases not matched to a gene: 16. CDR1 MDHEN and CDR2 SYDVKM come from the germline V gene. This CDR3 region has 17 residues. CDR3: CASSLSPGGETQDGYTF. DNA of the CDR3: TGTGCCAGCAGTTTGAGTCCAGGGGGTGAAACTCAAGATGGCTACACCTTC.

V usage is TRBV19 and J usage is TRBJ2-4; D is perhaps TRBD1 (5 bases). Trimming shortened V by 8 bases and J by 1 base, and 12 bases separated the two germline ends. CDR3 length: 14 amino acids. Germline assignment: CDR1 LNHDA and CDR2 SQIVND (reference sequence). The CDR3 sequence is CASAGISAKNIQYF. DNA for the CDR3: TGTGCCAGTGCAGGGATCAGTGCCAAAAACATTCAGTACTTC.

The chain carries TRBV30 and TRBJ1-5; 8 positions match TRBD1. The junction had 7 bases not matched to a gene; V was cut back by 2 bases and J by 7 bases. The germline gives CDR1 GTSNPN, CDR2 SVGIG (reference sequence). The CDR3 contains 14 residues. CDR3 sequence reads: CAWSSLTGEQPQHF. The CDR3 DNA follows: TGTGCCTGGAGTTCACTGACAGGGGAACAGCCCCAGCATTTT. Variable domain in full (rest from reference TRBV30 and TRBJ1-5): SQTIHQWPATLVQPVGSPLSLECTVEGTSNPNLYWYRQAAGRGLQLLFYSVGIGQISSEVPQNLSASRPQDRQFILSSKKLLLSDSGFYLCAWSSLTGEQPQHFGDGTRLSIL.

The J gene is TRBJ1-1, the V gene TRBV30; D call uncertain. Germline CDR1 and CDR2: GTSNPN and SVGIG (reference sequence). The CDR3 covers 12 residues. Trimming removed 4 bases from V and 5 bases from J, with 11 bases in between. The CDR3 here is CAWNTGRTEAFF. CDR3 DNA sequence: TGTGCCTGGAATACTGGGAGGACTGAAGCTTTCTTT.

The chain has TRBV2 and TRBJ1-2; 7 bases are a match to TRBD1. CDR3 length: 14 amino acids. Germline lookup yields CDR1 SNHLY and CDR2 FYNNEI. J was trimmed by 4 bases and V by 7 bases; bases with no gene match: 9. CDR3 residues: CASTSEGQIYGYTF. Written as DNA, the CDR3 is TGTGCCAGCACGAGTGAGGGACAGATCTATGGCTACACCTTC.

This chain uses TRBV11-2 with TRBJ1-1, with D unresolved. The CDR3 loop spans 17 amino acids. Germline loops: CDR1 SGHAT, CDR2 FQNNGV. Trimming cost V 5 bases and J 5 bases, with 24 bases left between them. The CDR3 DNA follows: TGTGCCAGCAGCCTCGACATACAGCCTCCGGCGGGAACTGAAGCTTTCTTT. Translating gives CASSLDIQPPAGTEAFF.

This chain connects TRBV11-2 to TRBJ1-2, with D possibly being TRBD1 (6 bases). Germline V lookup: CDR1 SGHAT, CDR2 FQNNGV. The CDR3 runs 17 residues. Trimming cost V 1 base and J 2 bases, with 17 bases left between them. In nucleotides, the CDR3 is TGTGCCAGCAGCTTAGCGTTATCCGGGACACGGAACTATGGCTACACCTTC. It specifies CASSLALSGTRNYGYTF.

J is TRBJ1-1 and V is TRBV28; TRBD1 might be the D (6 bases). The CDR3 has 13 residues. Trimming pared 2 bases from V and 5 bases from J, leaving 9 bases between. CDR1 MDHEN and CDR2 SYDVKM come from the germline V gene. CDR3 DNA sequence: TGTGCCAGCAGTTTACAGGGGTGGACTGAAGCTTTCTTT. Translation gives CASSLQGWTEAFF. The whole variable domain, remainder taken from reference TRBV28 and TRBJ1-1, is DVKVTQSSRYLVKRTGEKVFLECVQDMDHENMFWYRQDPGLGLRLIYFSYDVKMKEKGDIPEGYSVSREKKERFSLILESASTNQTSMYLCASSLQGWTEAFFGQGTRLTVV.

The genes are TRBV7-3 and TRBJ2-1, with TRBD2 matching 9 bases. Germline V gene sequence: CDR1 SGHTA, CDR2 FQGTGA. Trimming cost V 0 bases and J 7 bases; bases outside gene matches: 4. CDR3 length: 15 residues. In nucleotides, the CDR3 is TGTGCCAGCAGCTTAACGCGGGAGGGTAAGAATGAGCAGTTCTTC. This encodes CASSLTREGKNEQFF.

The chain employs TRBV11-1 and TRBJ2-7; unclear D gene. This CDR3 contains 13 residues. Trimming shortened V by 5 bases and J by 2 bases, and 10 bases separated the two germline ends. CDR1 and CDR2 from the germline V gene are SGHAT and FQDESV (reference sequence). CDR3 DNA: TGTGCCAGCAGCCCAGACATTACCTACGAGCAGTACTTC. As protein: CASSPDITYEQYF.

This CDR3 is CASRRTGRSFDEQFF. As DNA, the CDR3 is TGTGCCAGCAGACGAACAGGACGGTCCTTTGATGAGCAGTTCTTC. V usage is TRBV27 and J usage is TRBJ2-1, with D perhaps TRBD1 (5 bases). Germline V gene sequence: CDR1 MNHEY, CDR2 SMNVEV (reference sequence). CDR3 size: 15 residues. Trimming stripped 6 bases from V and 8 bases from J, with 20 bases between.

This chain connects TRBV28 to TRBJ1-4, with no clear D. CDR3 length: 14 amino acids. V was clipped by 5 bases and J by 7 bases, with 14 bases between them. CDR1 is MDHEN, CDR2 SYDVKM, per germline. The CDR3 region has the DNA TGTGCCAGCAGTAGACAAGTCCGGGGTGAAAAACTGTTTTTT. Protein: CASSRQVRGEKLFF.

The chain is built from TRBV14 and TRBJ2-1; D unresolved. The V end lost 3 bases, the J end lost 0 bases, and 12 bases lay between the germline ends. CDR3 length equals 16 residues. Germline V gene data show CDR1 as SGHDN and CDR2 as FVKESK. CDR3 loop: CASSHRLTSSYNEQFF. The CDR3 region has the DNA TGTGCCAGCAGCCACAGGTTAACCTCCTCCTACAATGAGCAGTTCTTC. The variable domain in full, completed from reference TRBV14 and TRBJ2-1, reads EAGVTQFPSHSVIEKGQTVTLRCDPISGHDNLYWYRRVMGKEIKFLLHFVKESKQDESGMPNNRFLAERTGGTYSTLKVQPAELEDSGVYFCASSHRLTSSYNEQFFGPGTRLTVL.

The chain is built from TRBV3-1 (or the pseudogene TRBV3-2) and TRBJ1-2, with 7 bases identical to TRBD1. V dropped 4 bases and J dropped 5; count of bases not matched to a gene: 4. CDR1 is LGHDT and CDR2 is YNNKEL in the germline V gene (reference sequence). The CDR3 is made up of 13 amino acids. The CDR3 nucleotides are TGTGCCAGCAGCCGACAGGGACCTTATGGCTACACCTTC. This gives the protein CASSRQGPYGYTF.

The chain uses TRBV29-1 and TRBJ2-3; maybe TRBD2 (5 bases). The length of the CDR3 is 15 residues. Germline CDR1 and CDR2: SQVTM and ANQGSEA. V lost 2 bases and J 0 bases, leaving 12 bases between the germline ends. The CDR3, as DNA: TGCAGCGTTGAACCCCCTAGGACTAGCACAGATACGCAGTATTTT. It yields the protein CSVEPPRTSTDTQYF.

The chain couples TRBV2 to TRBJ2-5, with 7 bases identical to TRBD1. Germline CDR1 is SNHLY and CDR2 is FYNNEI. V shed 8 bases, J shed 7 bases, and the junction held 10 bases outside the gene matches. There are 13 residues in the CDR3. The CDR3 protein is CASGKDRRGTQYF. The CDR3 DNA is TGTGCCAGCGGCAAGGACAGGCGTGGGACCCAGTACTTC.

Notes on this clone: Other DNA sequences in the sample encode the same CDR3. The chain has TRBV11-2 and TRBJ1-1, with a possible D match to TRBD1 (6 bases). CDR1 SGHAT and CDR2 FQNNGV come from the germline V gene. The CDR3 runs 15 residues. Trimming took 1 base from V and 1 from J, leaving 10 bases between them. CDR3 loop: CASSLVGGANTEAFF. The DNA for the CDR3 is TGTGCCAGCAGCTTAGTAGGGGGGGCGAACACTGAAGCTTTCTTT.